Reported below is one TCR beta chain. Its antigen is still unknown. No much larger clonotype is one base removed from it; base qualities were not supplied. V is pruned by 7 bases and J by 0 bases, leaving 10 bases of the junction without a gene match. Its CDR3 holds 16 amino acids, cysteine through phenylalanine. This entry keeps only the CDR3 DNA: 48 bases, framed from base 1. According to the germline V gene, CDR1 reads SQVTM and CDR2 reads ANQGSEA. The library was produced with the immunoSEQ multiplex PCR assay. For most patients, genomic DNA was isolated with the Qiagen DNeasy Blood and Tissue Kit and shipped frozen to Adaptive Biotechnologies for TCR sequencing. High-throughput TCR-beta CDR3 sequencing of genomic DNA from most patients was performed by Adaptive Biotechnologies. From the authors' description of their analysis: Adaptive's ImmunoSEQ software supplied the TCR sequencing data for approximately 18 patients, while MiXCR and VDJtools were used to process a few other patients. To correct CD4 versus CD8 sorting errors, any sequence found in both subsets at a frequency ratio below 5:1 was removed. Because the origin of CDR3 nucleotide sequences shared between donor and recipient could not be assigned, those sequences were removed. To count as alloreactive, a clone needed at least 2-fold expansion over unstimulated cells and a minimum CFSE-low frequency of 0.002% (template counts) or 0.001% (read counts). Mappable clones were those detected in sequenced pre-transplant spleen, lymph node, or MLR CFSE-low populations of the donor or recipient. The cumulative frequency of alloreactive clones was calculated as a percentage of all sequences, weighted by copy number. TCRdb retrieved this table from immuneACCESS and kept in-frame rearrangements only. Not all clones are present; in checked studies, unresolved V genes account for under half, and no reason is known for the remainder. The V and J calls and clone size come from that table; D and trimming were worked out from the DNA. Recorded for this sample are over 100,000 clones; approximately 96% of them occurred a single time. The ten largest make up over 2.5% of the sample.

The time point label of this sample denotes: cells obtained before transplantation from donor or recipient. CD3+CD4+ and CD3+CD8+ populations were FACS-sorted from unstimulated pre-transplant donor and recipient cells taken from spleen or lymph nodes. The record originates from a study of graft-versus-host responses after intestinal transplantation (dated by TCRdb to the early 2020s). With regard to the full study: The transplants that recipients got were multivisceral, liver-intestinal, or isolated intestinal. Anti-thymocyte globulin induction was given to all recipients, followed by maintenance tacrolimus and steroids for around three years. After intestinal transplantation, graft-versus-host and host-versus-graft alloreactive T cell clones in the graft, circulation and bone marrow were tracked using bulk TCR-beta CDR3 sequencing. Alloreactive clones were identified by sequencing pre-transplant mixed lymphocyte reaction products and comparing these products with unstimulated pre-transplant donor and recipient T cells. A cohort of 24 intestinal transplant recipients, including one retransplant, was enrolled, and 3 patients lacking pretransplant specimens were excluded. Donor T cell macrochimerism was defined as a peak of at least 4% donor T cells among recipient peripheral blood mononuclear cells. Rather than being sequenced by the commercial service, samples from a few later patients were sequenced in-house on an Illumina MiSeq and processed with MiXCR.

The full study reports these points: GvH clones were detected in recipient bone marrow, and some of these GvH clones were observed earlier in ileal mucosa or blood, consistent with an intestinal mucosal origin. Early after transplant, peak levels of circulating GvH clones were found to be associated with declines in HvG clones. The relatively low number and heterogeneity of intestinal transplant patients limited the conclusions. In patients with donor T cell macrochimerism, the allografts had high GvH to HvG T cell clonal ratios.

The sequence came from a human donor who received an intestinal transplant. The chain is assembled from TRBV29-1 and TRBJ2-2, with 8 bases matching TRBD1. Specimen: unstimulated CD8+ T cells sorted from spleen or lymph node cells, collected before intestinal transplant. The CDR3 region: CSAPTTGDPNTGELFF. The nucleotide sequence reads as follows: TGCAGCGCTCCAACGACAGGGGACCCGAACACCGGGGAGCTGTTTTTT.